The clone carrying this T cell receptor beta chain occurred once. No antigen is known for it. The table came from immunoSEQ multiplex PCR; TCRdb's copy has only in-frame clones and leaves some out. The table shows about 2.1 million clones, with just over 90% occurring only once. The data belong to a study of shared clonotypes between healthy human individuals. About the study: Per donor, three plates held CD4 naive cells, three held CD4 memory, two held CD8 naive and one held CD8 memory.

The CDR3 extends over 17 amino acids. Germline CDR1 and CDR2: MDHEN and SYDVKM. The V segment lost 3 bases and the J segment 2 bases; nucleotides outside the gene matches: 9. Naive-designated CD8 cells lacked CD45RO, were positively enriched for CCR7, and omitted terminally differentiated effector memory CD45RA+ cells. Notes on the study in general: Donors were few, which limited the genetic and exposure-history diversity represented.

Sequenced: naive CD8+ T cells from PBMCs. The TCR was taken from a man between 18 and 35 years old in good health. Some clones in this sample may be carry-over from other donors' samples. The J gene is TRBJ2-2, the V gene TRBV28, with 7 bases that match TRBD2. The CDR3 DNA reads as TGTGCCAGCAGTTTCTTTGCGGGAGCCACCAACACCGGGGAGCTGTTTTTT. Translation: CASSFFAGATNTGELFF.